These 31 T cell receptor beta chains were sequenced from one sample in a study of OX40 agonist ivuxolimab in advanced cancers. Some clones are missing from TCRdb's copy, which holds only in-frame ones; the method was immunoSEQ multiplex PCR. The sample holds tens of thousands of clones, roughly 85% seen once. The sequences come from CD4+ or CD8+ T cells sorted from blood, collected in a trial of the OX40 agonist ivuxolimab. The receptor set was obtained from an adult with an advanced solid tumor such as melanoma, head and neck, liver or kidney cancer.

This rearrangement joins TRBV6-6 to TRBJ1-5; the match to TRBD1 covers 11 bases. After removal of 1 base from V and 3 bases from J, the junction contained 2 bases not matched to a gene. Germline assignment: CDR1 MNHNY and CDR2 SVGAGI (reference sequence). The CDR3 has 16 amino acids. As DNA, the CDR3 is TGTGCCAGCAGTTACTGGACAGGGGGCGTCAATCAGCCCCAGCATTTT. It codes for CASSYWTGGVNQPQHF.

The V call is TRBV29-1, the J call TRBJ2-3, with D tentatively TRBD1 (8 bases). This CDR3 has 14 residues. Germline CDR1 SQVTM, CDR2 ANQGSEA. Trimming took off 3 bases at V and 3 bases at J, with 13 bases between the two ends. The CDR3 spells CSVDNRGGTDTQYF. The CDR3 DNA is TGCAGCGTTGACAACAGGGGGGGGACAGATACGCAGTATTTT.

The chain combines TRBV2 with TRBJ1-6; a possible D gene is TRBD1 (5 bases). The germline V and J ends were trimmed by 4 bases and 8 bases, with 9 bases remaining between them. Germline V lookup: CDR1 SNHLY, CDR2 FYNNEI. The CDR3 has 13 residues. The CDR3 protein is CASSGSGDSPLHF. The DNA of the CDR3 is TGTGCCAGCAGTGGATCGGGGGATTCACCCCTCCACTTT.

The V gene is TRBV6-5, the J gene TRBJ2-2; 10 bases line up with TRBD2. CDR1 and CDR2 from the germline V gene are MNHEY and SVGAGI. The V gene end was trimmed by 10 bases and the J gene end by 5 bases; junction bases not matched to a gene: 4. There are 13 residues in the CDR3. The CDR3 DNA reads as TGTGCCACCAAGCGGGGGGGTACCGGGGAGCTGTTTTTT. Translating gives CATKRGGTGELFF.

The gene calls are TRBV9 and TRBJ1-3; D unclear. V gave up 3 bases and J gave up 4 bases, with 8 bases separating them. Germline V lookup: CDR1 SGDLS, CDR2 YYNGEE. The CDR3 runs to 13 residues. For the CDR3, the DNA is TGTGCCAGCAGCGCACCTGGCGGAAACACCATATATTTT. Protein product: CASSAPGGNTIYF.

V gene TRBV28 combines with J gene TRBJ1-5, with a possible D match to TRBD1 (5 bases). The CDR3 contains 13 residues. Trimming stripped 4 bases from V and 9 bases from J, with 13 bases between. Germline CDR1 reads MDHEN; CDR2 reads SYDVKM. CDR3 nucleotides: TGTGCCAGCAGTTCACAGGACGTTAGGCCCCAGCATTTT. This translates into CASSSQDVRPQHF.

The chain joins TRBV29-1 to TRBJ1-1; 12 bases align to TRBD1. The CDR3 loop spans 15 amino acids. The germline gives CDR1 SQVTM, CDR2 ANQGSEA. With V trimmed by 7 bases and J by 4 bases, 10 bases remained unmatched. The CDR3 sequence is CSARGTGGGITEAFF. CDR3 DNA: TGCAGCGCCCGAGGGACAGGGGGCGGGATCACTGAAGCTTTCTTT.

The rearrangement links TRBV5-6 to TRBJ2-3; D is ambiguous. This CDR3 has 15 amino acids. V lost 1 base to trimming and J lost 5 bases, with 14 bases between them. Germline CDR1 is SGHDT and CDR2 is YYEEEE. This CDR3 reads CASSLFWPLGDTQYF. DNA for the CDR3: TGTGCCAGCAGCTTGTTCTGGCCCCTGGGAGATACGCAGTATTTT.

The chain uses TRBV11-2 and TRBJ2-2; D is ambiguous. CDR3 length equals 15 residues. The V gene's germline CDR1 is SGHAT and CDR2 FQNNGV. Trimming took off 5 bases at V and 5 bases at J, with 15 bases between the two ends. The DNA for the CDR3 is TGTGCCAGCAGCCCCTTTCTTTGGGATACCGGGGAGCTGTTTTTT. Amino acid sequence: CASSPFLWDTGELFF.

This chain uses TRBV29-1 with TRBJ2-3; D unresolved. The CDR3 sequence is 10 residues long. The germline CDR1 and CDR2 sequences are SQVTM and ANQGSEA. V lost 4 bases and J lost 7, with 6 bases in between. The CDR3 is CSVAENTQYF. Here the CDR3 DNA reads TGCAGCGTTGCGGAAAATACGCAGTATTTT.

This chain uses TRBV19 with TRBJ2-7; tentatively, D is TRBD2 (6 bases). Per the germline V gene, CDR1 is LNHDA and CDR2 is SQIVND (reference sequence). The CDR3 consists of 15 residues. V shed 5 bases and J shed 1 base, with 15 bases lying between them. The CDR3 reads CASSRGGVASYEQYF. CDR3 sequence (DNA): TGTGCCAGTAGTCGTGGAGGGGTCGCGTCCTACGAGCAGTACTTC.

The J gene is TRBJ2-3, the V gene TRBV9, with a tentative D call TRBD1 (7 bases). Germline CDR1 reads SGDLS; CDR2 reads YYNGEE. V was shortened by 7 bases and J by 5 bases, with 17 bases between the two germline ends. The CDR3 totals 14 residues. CDR3 region: CASSLGGGIDTQYF. CDR3 in DNA: TGTGCCAGCTCCCTTGGAGGGGGCATAGATACGCAGTATTTT.

The CDR3 sequence is CASSVFVGRADEQYF. The CDR3 DNA sequence: TGTGCCAGCAGTGTATTTGTTGGAAGGGCGGACGAGCAGTACTTC. J is TRBJ2-7 and V is TRBV6-1; D call uncertain. The V and J ends lost 4 bases and 5 bases respectively, with 18 bases between them. The germline gives CDR1 MNHNS, CDR2 SASEGT. This CDR3 has 15 residues.

This sequence joins TRBV11-3 and TRBJ1-6; D remains unclear. This CDR3 is 13 amino acids long. CDR1 and CDR2 (germline): SGHNT, YENEEA. The V end was cut by 0 bases, the J end by 9 bases, with 6 bases between. CDR3 bases: TGTGCCAGCAGCTTAGATGTGCTTTCACCCCTCCACTTT. Translating it yields CASSLDVLSPLHF.

This rearrangement joins TRBV6-6 to TRBJ2-1, with 11 positions matching TRBD2. Germline loops: CDR1 MNHNY, CDR2 SVGAGI (reference sequence). After removal of 7 bases from V and 2 bases from J, the junction contained 7 bases not matched to a gene. The CDR3 is made up of 16 amino acids. The CDR3 protein is CASIGRLAGTYNEQFF. In DNA, the CDR3 is TGTGCCAGCATTGGGCGACTAGCGGGGACCTACAATGAGCAGTTCTTC.

In its sample, this clone was seen a few times. The genes are TRBV19 and TRBJ1-5; D gene ambiguous. CDR1 and CDR2 (germline): LNHDA, SQIVND (reference sequence). This CDR3 comprises 13 residues. The V end was cut by 11 bases, the J end by 2 bases, with 13 bases between. The chain's CDR3 is CAVAGNGNQPQHF. CDR3 DNA: TGTGCCGTAGCGGGGAACGGCAATCAGCCCCAGCATTTT.

The rearrangement uses TRBV9 and TRBJ2-5; D gene ambiguous. The V and J ends lost 0 bases and 6 bases respectively, with 15 bases between them. Germline CDR1 and CDR2: SGDLS and YYNGEE. CDR3 length: 15 amino acids. CDR3 in amino acids: CASSVGLSPPQTQYF. The CDR3 DNA is TGTGCCAGCAGCGTAGGGCTATCCCCCCCGCAGACCCAGTACTTC.

The chain is built from TRBV18 and TRBJ1-4; D not certain. The CDR3 contains 15 residues. V shed 3 bases and J shed 7 bases, with 15 bases lying between them. Germline-derived CDR1 and CDR2 are KGHSH and LQKENI. CDR3 in amino acids: CASSPGTGEGEKLFF. As DNA, the CDR3 is TGTGCCAGCTCACCGGGCACCGGGGAAGGTGAAAAACTGTTTTTT.

The V gene is TRBV5-4, the J gene TRBJ2-1; maybe TRBD2 (5 bases). The length of the CDR3 is 14 residues. The V end was cut by 4 bases, the J end by 7 bases, with 15 bases between. CDR1 is SGHNT and CDR2 is YYREEE in the germline V gene (reference sequence). DNA for the CDR3: TGTGCCAGCAGCCCCCGGGCCCAGCGGAATGAGCAGTTCTTC. Protein product: CASSPRAQRNEQFF.

The chain uses TRBV9 and TRBJ2-3; D is unresolved. The CDR3 totals 13 residues. CDR1 SGDLS and CDR2 YYNGEE come from the germline V gene. Trimming left V 4 bases short and J 8 bases short, with 14 bases between. The CDR3 nucleotides read TGTGCCAGCAGCCCCCTCGAAGCGCGTACGCAGTATTTT. Translating it yields CASSPLEARTQYF.

This clone was seen only a few times. The rearrangement links TRBV7-2 to TRBJ1-5, with D tentatively TRBD1 (5 bases). Germline V gene sequence: CDR1 SGHTA, CDR2 FQGNSA. Trimming removed 4 bases at V and 7 bases at J, with 20 bases between. This CDR3 spans 16 amino acids. The CDR3 coding sequence is TGTGCCAGCAGCTCGTTCTCTCGAGGGGAGTTACAGCCCCAGCATTTT. Protein: CASSSFSRGELQPQHF.

The rearrangement links TRBV4-2 to TRBJ2-1, with a tentative D call TRBD2 (6 bases). Germline V CDR1 and CDR2: LGHNA, YNFKEQ. The CDR3 is 16 amino acids. V dropped 1 base and J dropped 4 bases, with 14 bases sitting between them. The CDR3: CASSQVGGVAYNEQFF. CDR3 nucleotide sequence: TGTGCCAGCAGCCAAGTGGGGGGTGTGGCGTACAATGAGCAGTTCTTC.

This CDR3 is CASSPNPRTGYYNEQFF. The DNA for the CDR3 is TGCGCCAGCAGCCCGAACCCAAGGACAGGGTACTACAATGAGCAGTTCTTC. V is TRBV5-1 and J is TRBJ2-1; 8 bases align to TRBD1. This CDR3 has 17 residues. Germline lookup yields CDR1 SGHRS and CDR2 YFSETQ. Unmatched junction bases numbered 12, after V lost 4 bases and J lost 3 bases.

The genes are TRBV11-2 and TRBJ2-1; D call uncertain. V was shortened by 0 bases and J by 7 bases, with 7 bases between the two germline ends. Germline CDR1 reads SGHAT; CDR2 reads FQNNGV. This CDR3 contains 13 residues. CDR3 sequence: CASSLDLANEQFF. The CDR3, as DNA: TGTGCCAGCAGCTTAGATTTGGCGAATGAGCAGTTCTTC.

The chain uses TRBV7-9 and TRBJ2-1; 9 nucleotides align to TRBD2. The V segment lost 7 bases and the J segment 8 bases; nucleotides outside the gene matches: 9. Per the germline V gene, CDR1 is SEHNR and CDR2 is FQNEAQ (reference sequence). The CDR3 contains 14 residues. CDR3 loop: CASTPLAGMYEQFF. The CDR3 nucleotides read TGTGCCAGCACGCCTCTAGCGGGGATGTATGAGCAGTTCTTC.

The rearrangement uses TRBV4-2 and TRBJ1-5; D is ambiguous. Looked up from germline, CDR1 is LGHNA and CDR2 is YNFKEQ. This CDR3 is 14 amino acids long. With 1 base removed from V and 2 bases from J, the gap between germline ends came to 6 bases. This CDR3 is CASSQALGNQPQHF. Here the CDR3 DNA reads TGTGCCAGCAGCCAAGCACTCGGCAATCAGCCCCAGCATTTT.

The CDR3 sequence: CASSSTYEQFF. CDR3 coding DNA: TGTGCCAGCAGTTCGACATATGAGCAGTTCTTC. This sequence joins TRBV6-6 and TRBJ2-1; no definite D call. Germline CDR1 reads MNHNY; CDR2 reads SVGAGI (reference sequence). The CDR3 covers 11 residues. Trimming left V 4 bases short and J 8 bases short, with 6 bases between.

V is TRBV2 and J is TRBJ2-7; D not certain. This CDR3 has 12 residues. Germline values: CDR1 SNHLY, CDR2 FYNNEI. Trimming stripped 8 bases from V and 0 bases from J, with 8 bases between. This chain's CDR3 is CASGRSSYEQYF. The DNA for the CDR3 is TGTGCCAGCGGGCGGAGCTCCTACGAGCAGTACTTC.

As concerns this clone: A read error may account for a junction end that differs from germline. This chain uses TRBV6-1 with TRBJ1-2; D remains unclear. This CDR3 is 12 amino acids long. The V gene's germline CDR1 is MNHNS and CDR2 SASEGT. CDR3 amino acids: CASSEAGYGHTF. DNA for the CDR3: TGTGCCAGCAGTGAAGCAGGGTATGGCCACACCTTC.

The rearrangement links TRBV4-1 to TRBJ2-7; TRBD1 matches 11 bases. The CDR3 covers 15 residues. Trimming at V came to 1 base and at J to 5 bases, leaving 4 bases not matched to a gene. Germline V gene data show CDR1 as MGHRA and CDR2 as YSYEKL. The CDR3 loop is CASSQVLGQGDEQYF. As DNA, the CDR3 is TGCGCCAGCAGCCAAGTTCTGGGACAGGGGGACGAGCAGTACTTC.

There are a few counts of this clone. The chain employs TRBV9 and TRBJ1-1; 9 nucleotides match TRBD1. J gave up 1 base and V 0 bases, and 10 bases lay outside the gene matches. The CDR3 sequence is 18 residues long. Per germline, CDR1 SGDLS and CDR2 YYNGEE. The CDR3 is CASSVVVIMTGGNTEAFF. The CDR3 DNA is TGTGCCAGCAGCGTAGTGGTTATTATGACAGGGGGGAACACTGAAGCTTTCTTT.